This entry is about one TCR beta chain. Antigen specificity is unknown. In the original processing: In the immunoSEQ data, sequences were junction-only and lacked quality scores, so filtering differed. The assay was immunoSEQ multiplex PCR, and TCRdb's table has in-frame clones only and misses some. Clone size and the V and J calls come from that table; the DNA yielded D and trimming. The repertoire holds 980,000 or so clones, more than 75% seen once, with 1.5% in the top ten. The sample belongs to a study of shared clonotypes between healthy human individuals. Whole-study results and caveats: Clonotypes not shared had lower generation probabilities than those common to all four donors.

This CDR3 region has 15 residues. The germline V gene has CDR1 KGHSH and CDR2 LQKENI. V gave up 2 bases and J gave up 8 bases, with 18 bases separating them. The TCR was taken from a man in his late teens or twenties in good health. Source material: memory CD4+ T cells sorted from blood. The subset denotes: CD45RA-negative fraction. The rearrangement links TRBV18 to TRBJ1-1; weak D call: TRBD1 (6 bases). The CDR3, as DNA: TGTGCCAGCTCACCATACGGGGGCGGAGCGGCAGAAGCTTTCTTT. Protein sequence: CASSPYGGGAAEAFF.